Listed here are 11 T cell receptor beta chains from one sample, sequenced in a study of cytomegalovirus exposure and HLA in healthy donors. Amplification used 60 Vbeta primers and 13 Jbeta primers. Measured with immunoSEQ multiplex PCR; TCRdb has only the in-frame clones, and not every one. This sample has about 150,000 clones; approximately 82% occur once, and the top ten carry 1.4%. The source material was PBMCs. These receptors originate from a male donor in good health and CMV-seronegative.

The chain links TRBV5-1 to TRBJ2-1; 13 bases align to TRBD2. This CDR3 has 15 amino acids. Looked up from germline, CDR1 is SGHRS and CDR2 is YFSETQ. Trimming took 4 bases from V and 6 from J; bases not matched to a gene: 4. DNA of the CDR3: TGCGCCAGCAGCCGTGGACTAGCGGGAGTCAATGAGCAGTTCTTC. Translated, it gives CASSRGLAGVNEQFF. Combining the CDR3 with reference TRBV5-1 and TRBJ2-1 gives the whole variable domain KAGVTQTPRYLIKTRGQQVTLSCSPISGHRSVSWYQQTPGQGLQFLFEYFSETQRNKGNFPGRFSGRQFSNSRSEMNVSTLELGDSALYLCASSRGLAGVNEQFFGPGTRLTVL.

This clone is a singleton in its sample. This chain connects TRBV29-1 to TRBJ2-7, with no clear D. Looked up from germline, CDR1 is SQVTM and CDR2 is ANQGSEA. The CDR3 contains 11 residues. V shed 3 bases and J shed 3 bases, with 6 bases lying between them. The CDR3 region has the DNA TGCAGCGTTGACTACAGCTACGAGCAGTACTTC. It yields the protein CSVDYSYEQYF.

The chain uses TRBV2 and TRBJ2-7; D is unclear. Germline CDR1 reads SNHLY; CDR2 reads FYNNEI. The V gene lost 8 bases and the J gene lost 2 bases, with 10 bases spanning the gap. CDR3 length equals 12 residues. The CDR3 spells CASLDPTYEQYF. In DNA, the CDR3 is TGTGCCAGCCTAGACCCTACCTACGAGCAGTACTTC.

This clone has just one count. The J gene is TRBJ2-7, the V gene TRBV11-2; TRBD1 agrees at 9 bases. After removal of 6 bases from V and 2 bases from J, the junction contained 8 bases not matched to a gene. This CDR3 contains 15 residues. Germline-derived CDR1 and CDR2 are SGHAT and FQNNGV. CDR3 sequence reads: CASRSPGQGPYEQYF. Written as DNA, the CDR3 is TGTGCCAGCAGATCACCGGGACAGGGCCCCTACGAGCAGTACTTC. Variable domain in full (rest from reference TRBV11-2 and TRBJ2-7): EAGVAQSPRYKIIEKRQSVAFWCNPISGHATLYWYQQILGQGPKLLIQFQNNGVVDDSQLPKDRFSAERLKGVDSTLKIQPAKLEDSAVYLCASRSPGQGPYEQYFGPGTRLTVT.

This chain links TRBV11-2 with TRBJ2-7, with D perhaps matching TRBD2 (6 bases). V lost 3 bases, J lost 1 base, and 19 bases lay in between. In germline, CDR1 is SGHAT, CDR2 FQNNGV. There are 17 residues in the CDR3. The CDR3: CASSFHPASGGSYEQYF. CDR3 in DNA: TGTGCCAGCAGCTTTCACCCCGCCAGCGGAGGGTCCTACGAGCAGTACTTC.

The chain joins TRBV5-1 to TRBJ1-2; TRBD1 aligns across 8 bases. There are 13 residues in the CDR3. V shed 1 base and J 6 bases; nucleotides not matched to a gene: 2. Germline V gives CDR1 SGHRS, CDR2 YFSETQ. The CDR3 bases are TGCGCCAGCAGCTTGCCGGACAGGGATGGCTACACCTTC. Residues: CASSLPDRDGYTF. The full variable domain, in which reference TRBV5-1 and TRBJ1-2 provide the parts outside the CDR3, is KAGVTQTPRYLIKTRGQQVTLSCSPISGHRSVSWYQQTPGQGLQFLFEYFSETQRNKGNFPGRFSGRQFSNSRSEMNVSTLELGDSALYLCASSLPDRDGYTFGSGTRLTVV.

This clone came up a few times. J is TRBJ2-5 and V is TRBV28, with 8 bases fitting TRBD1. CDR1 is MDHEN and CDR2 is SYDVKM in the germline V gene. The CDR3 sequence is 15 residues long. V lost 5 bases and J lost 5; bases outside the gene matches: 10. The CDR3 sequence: CASSLGQGVWETQYF. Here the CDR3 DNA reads TGTGCCAGCAGTCTAGGACAGGGAGTGTGGGAGACCCAGTACTTC. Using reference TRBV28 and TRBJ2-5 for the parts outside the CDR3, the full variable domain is DVKVTQSSRYLVKRTGEKVFLECVQDMDHENMFWYRQDPGLGLRLIYFSYDVKMKEKGDIPEGYSVSREKKERFSLILESASTNQTSMYLCASSLGQGVWETQYFGPGTRLLVL.

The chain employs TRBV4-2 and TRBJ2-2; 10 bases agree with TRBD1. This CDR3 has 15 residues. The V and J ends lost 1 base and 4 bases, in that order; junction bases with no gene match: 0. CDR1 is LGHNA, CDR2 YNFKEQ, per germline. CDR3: CASSQGDRGTGELFF. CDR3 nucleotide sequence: TGTGCCAGCAGCCAAGGGGACAGGGGCACCGGGGAGCTGTTTTTT.

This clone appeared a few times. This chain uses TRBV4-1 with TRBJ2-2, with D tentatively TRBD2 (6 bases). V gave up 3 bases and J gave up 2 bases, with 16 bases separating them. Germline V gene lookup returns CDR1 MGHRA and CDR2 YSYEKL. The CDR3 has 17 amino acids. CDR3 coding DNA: TGCGCCAGCAGCCACCCCCCGGGGGTGGGAAACACCGGGGAGCTGTTTTTT. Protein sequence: CASSHPPGVGNTGELFF.

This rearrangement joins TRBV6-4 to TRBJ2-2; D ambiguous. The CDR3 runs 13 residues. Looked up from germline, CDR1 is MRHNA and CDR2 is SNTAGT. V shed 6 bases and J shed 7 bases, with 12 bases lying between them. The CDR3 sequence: CASRLPPNGELFF. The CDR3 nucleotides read TGTGCCAGCAGGCTACCCCCAAACGGGGAGCTGTTTTTT.

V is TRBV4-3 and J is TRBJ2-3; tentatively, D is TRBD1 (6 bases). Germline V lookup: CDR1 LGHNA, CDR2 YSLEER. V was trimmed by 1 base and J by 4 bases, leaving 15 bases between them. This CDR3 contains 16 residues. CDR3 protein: CASSQVGTREADTQYF. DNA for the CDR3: TGCGCCAGCAGCCAAGTCGGGACAAGGGAAGCAGATACGCAGTATTTT.